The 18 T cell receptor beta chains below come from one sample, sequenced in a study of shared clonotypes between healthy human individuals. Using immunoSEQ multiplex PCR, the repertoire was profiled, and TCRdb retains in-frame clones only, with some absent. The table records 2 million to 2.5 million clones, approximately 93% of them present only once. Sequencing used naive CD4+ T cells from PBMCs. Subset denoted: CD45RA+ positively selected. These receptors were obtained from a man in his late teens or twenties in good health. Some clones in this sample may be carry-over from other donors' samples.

This CDR3 is CASSPPKGTGGTYEQYF. CDR3 DNA: TGTGCCAGCTCACCACCCAAGGGGACAGGGGGAACCTACGAGCAGTACTTC. V usage is TRBV18 and J usage is TRBJ2-7; 11 positions agree with TRBD1. The V segment lost 0 bases and the J segment 2 bases; nucleotides outside the gene matches: 6. This CDR3 spans 17 amino acids. Germline V lookup: CDR1 KGHSH, CDR2 LQKENI.

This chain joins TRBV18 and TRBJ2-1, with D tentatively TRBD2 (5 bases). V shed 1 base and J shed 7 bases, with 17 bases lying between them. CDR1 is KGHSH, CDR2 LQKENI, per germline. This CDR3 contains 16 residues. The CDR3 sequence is CASSPLLVGLENEQFF. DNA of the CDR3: TGTGCCAGCTCACCACTACTAGTAGGGTTGGAAAATGAGCAGTTCTTC.

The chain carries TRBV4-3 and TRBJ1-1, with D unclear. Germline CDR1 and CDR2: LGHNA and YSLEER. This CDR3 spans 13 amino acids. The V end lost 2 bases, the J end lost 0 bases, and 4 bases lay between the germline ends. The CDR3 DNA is TGCGCCAGCAGCCAATCACTGAACACTGAAGCTTTCTTT. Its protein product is CASSQSLNTEAFF.

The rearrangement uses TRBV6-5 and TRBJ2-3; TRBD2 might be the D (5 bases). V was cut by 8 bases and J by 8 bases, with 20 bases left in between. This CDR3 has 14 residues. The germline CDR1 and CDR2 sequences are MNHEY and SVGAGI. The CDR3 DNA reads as TGTGCCAGCCGCGACTCCCAGAGGGTTGGTACGCAGTATTTT. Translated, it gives CASRDSQRVGTQYF.

CDR3 nucleotide sequence: TGTGCCAGCAGTTCGATGGGGGACACTGAAGCTTTCTTT. Its protein is CASSSMGDTEAFF. The chain employs TRBV25-1 and TRBJ1-1, with TRBD1 as a possible D gene (5 bases). There are 13 residues in the CDR3. Trimming removed 5 bases from V and 3 bases from J, with 10 bases in between. Germline CDR1 and CDR2: MGHDK and SYGVNS.

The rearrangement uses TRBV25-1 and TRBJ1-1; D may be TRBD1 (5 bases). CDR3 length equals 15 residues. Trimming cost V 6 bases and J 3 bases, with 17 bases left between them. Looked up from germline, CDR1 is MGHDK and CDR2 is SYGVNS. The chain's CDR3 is CASSKLTGLYTEAFF. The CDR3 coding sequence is TGTGCCAGCAGCAAACTTACAGGTTTGTACACTGAAGCTTTCTTT.

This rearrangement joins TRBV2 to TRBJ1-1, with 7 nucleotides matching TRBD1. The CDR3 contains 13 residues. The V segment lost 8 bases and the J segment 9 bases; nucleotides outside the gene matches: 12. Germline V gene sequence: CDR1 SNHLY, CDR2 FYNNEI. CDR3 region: CASGRNRGMKAFF. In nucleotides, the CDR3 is TGTGCCAGCGGTAGAAACAGGGGTATGAAAGCTTTCTTT.

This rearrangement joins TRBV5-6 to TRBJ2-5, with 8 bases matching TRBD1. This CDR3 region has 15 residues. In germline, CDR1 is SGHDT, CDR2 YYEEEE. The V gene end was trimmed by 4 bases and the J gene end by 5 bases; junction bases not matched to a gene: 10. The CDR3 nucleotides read TGTGCCAGCAGCAGGGTGACAGGGGCTCTGGAGACCCAGTACTTC. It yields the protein CASSRVTGALETQYF.

In DNA, the CDR3 is TGCGCCAGCAGCCAACGCGGGACAGACCTCTACGAGCAGTACTTC. As protein: CASSQRGTDLYEQYF. The V gene is TRBV5-1, the J gene TRBJ2-7; possibly TRBD1 for D (7 bases). V lost 4 bases, J lost 3 bases, and 17 bases lay in between. Germline V lookup: CDR1 SGHRS, CDR2 YFSETQ. This CDR3 is 15 amino acids long.

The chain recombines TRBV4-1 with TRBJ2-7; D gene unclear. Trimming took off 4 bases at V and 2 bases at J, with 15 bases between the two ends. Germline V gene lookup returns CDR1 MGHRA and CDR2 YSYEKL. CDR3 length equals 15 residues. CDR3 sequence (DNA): TGCGCCAGCAGCCCAGCATTGGGCCAGCCCTACGAGCAGTACTTC. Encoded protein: CASSPALGQPYEQYF.

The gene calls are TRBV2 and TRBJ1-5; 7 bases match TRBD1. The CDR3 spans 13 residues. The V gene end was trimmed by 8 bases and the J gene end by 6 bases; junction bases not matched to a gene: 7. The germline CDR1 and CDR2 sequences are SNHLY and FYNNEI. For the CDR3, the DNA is TGTGCCAGCGAAGACAGGGCGAGTCAGCCCCAGCATTTT. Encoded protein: CASEDRASQPQHF.

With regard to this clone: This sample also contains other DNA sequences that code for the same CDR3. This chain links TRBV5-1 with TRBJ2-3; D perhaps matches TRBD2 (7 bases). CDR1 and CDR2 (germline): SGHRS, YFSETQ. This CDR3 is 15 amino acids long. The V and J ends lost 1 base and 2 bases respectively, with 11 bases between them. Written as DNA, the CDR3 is TGCGCCAGCAGCTTGTTGGCGGGGGCCACAGATACGCAGTATTTT. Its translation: CASSLLAGATDTQYF.

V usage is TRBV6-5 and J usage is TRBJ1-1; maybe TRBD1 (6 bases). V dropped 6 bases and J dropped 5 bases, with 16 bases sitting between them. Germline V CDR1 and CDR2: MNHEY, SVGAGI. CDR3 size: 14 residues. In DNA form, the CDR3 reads TGTGCCAGCAGCCAAACAGGGTCTTTGACTGAAGCTTTCTTT. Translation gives CASSQTGSLTEAFF.

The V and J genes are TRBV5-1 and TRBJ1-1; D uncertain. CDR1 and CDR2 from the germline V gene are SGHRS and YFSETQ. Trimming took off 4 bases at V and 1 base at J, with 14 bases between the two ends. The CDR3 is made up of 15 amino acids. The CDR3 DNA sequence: TGCGCCAGCAGCCTGACGGCCGGAGCGAACACTGAAGCTTTCTTT. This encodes CASSLTAGANTEAFF.

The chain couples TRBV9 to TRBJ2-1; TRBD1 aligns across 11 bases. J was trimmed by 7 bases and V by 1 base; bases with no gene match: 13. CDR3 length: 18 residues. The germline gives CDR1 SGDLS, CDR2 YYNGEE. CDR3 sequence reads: CASSVSLLLRDRGNEQFF. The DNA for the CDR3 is TGTGCCAGCAGCGTATCACTCCTCCTCCGGGACAGGGGGAATGAGCAGTTCTTC.

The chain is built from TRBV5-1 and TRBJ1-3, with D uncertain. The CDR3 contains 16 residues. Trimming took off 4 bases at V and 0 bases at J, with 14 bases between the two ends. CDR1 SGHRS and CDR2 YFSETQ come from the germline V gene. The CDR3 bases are TGCGCCAGCAGCCCTAACTTGGACCCCTCTGGAAACACCATATATTTT. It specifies CASSPNLDPSGNTIYF.

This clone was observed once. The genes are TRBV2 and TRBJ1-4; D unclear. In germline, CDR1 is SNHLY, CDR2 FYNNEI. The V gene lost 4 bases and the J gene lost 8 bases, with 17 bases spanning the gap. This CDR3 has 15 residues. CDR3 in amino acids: CASSALGSLGEKLFF. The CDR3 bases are TGTGCCAGCAGTGCCCTAGGGTCTTTGGGGGAAAAACTGTTTTTT.

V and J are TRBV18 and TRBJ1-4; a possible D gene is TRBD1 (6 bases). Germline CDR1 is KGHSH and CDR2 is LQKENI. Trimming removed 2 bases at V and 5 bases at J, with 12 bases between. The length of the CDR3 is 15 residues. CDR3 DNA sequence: TGTGCCAGCTCACCAGTTTTGAGGGGGAATGAAAAACTGTTTTTT. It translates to CASSPVLRGNEKLFF.